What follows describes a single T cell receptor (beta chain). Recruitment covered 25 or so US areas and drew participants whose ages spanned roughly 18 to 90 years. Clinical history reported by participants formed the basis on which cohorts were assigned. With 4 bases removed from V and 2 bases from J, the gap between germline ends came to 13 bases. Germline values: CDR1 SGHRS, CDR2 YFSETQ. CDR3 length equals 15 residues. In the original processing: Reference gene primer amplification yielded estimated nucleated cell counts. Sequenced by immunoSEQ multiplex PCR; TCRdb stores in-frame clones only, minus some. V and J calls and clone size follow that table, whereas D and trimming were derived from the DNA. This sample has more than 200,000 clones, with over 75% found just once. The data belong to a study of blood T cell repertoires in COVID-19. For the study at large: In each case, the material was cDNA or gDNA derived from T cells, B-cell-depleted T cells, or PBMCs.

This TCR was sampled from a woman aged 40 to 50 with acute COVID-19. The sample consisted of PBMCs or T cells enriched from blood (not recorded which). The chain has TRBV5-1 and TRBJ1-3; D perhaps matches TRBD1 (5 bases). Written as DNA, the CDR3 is TGCGCCAGCAGCCCCGACAGCCCCACTGGAAACACCATATATTTT. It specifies CASSPDSPTGNTIYF.